This TCR beta chain was sequenced during a study of technical replicates of blood from a few donors. The CDR3 totals 15 residues. CDR1 is SGHVS, CDR2 FQNEAQ, per germline. Between the trimmed V and J ends, which lost 5 bases and 6 bases, there was a span of 18 bases. Clones were read by immunoSEQ multiplex PCR, and TCRdb kept only the in-frame ones, dropping some. This table has almost 85,000 clones, around 97% appearing once. This sequence joins TRBV7-8 and TRBJ2-3; maybe TRBD2 (6 bases). The source material was T cells isolated from PBMCs. This receptor was taken from a human donor in good health. The CDR3 nucleotides are TGTGCCAGCAGCGCGGGACCGGGGCAAACCGATACGCAGTATTTT. Translated: CASSAGPGQTDTQYF.